This record looks at one TCR beta chain sequence and its context. Its antigen is currently unknown. Each CDR3 protein is one row after TCRdb ran MiXCR on the reads. Of about 740,000 distinct CDR3 sequences listed, about a third are singletons. This sample stems from a study of T cell repertoires in cytomegalovirus infection. Study context: Through public TCR beta signatures, both CMV infection and matching HLA type were indicated. Study outcomes and limitations: Cumulative public TCR beta family frequency identified carriers of CMV plus the relevant HLA. Dominant in the ex vivo response were TCR beta clonotypes restricted by HLA-C and specific for CMV.

Trimming took 2 bases from V and 5 from J, leaving 25 bases between them. The CDR3 length is 18 residues. The germline CDR1 and CDR2 sequences are MNHEY and SVGEGT. The sequencing sample was made of PBMCs. This rearrangement joins TRBV6-2 or TRBV6-3 to TRBJ2-7, with D possibly TRBD1 on 6 matching bases. The receptor was derived from a human donor in good health (CMV status not recorded). Some clones in this sample may be carry-over from other donors' samples. CDR3 region: CASSYLRESPGHRDEQYF. Here the CDR3 DNA reads TGTGCCAGCAGTTACCTAAGAGAATCTCCGGGACATCGTGACGAGCAGTACTTC.